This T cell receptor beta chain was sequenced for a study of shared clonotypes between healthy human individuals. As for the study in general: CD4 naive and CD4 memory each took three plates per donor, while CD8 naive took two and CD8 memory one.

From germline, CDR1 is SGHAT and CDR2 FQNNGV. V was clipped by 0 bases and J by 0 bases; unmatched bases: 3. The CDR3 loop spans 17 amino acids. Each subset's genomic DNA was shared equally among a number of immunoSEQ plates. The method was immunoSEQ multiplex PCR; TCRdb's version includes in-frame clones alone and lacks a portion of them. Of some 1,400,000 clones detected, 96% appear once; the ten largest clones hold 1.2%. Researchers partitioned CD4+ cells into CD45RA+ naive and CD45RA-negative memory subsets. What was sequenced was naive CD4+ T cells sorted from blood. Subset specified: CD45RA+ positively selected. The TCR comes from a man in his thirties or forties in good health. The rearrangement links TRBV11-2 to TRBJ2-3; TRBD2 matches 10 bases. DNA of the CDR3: TGTGCCAGCAGCTTAGAGCCGACTAGCGGGAGCACAGATACGCAGTATTTT. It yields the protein CASSLEPTSGSTDTQYF.